This T cell receptor (beta chain) was documented in a study of cytomegalovirus exposure and HLA in healthy donors. A note on this clone: Its antigen is as yet unknown.

Study findings and constraints: The study recorded 160 or so TCR beta chains that were cytomegalovirus-associated. Most TCR sequences were seen very rarely across donors, but some public TCRs occurred in many.

Sequencing used immunoSEQ multiplex PCR; TCRdb keeps in-frame clones, though not all of them. This sample carries about 180,000 clones, 87% of them seen once, and the ten largest clones take roughly 1.4%. CDR1 and CDR2 from the germline V gene are LGHNT and FRNRAP. The CDR3 is 14 residues long. V was pared by 6 bases and J by 1 base, with 4 bases of the junction left unmatched. The rearrangement uses TRBV12-5 and TRBJ2-3; 7 nucleotides agree with TRBD1. This receptor was identified in a woman in her twenties or thirties in good health and CMV-seronegative. The sample comprised PBMCs. CDR3 residues: CASGGTVRTDTQYF. CDR3 sequence (DNA): TGTGCTAGTGGGGGGACAGTACGCACAGATACGCAGTATTTT.